A selection of T cell receptor beta chains follows, all from one sample in a study of T cells after yellow fever vaccination. TCRdb independently ran MiXCR on the 5' RACE reads; one entry per CDR3 protein. The table records 450,000 to 550,000 distinct CDR3 sequences, about a fifth of them present only once. Sequencing was performed on PBMCs, taken 15 days after the yellow fever booster vaccination. These receptors all come from a man aged 25-45 years who received the YFV17D yellow fever vaccine. Each CDR3 is given with its conserved first and last residue. A D gene is named only where the DNA matches it firmly. The size of a clone is reported for some rows only, either as once, few or many, or as a class for expanded clones.

>TRBV10-3|NA|TRBJ2-4|few
CAISEADPLAKNIQYF
TGTGCCATCAGTGAGGCGGACCCTTTAGCCAAAAACATTCAGTACTTC
>TRBV27|NA|TRBJ2-7|few
CASRPSYPGYYEQYF
TGTGCCAGCAGACCATCCTACCCAGGCTATTACGAGCAGTACTTC
>TRBV6-5|TRBD1|TRBJ1-2|few
CASYRQGNGYTF
TGTGCCAGCTACCGACAGGGAAATGGCTACACCTTC
>TRBV27|NA|TRBJ1-1|NA
CATRGVNPLNTEAFF
TGTGCCACCCGAGGGGTGAACCCGCTGAACACTGAAGCTTTCTTT
>TRBV7-2|NA|TRBJ2-7|NA
CASSLMGHSTYEQYF
TGTGCCAGCAGCTTAATGGGACATTCTACCTACGAGCAGTACTTC
>TRBV29-1|TRBD1|TRBJ2-1|few
CSVGGTGNEQFF
TGCAGCGTTGGGGGGACAGGAAACGAGCAGTTCTTC
>TRBV9|NA|TRBJ2-7|NA
CASSVEPGLAAQYF
TGTGCCAGCAGCGTAGAACCGGGACTCGCAGCTCAGTACTTC
>TRBV20-1|TRBD2|TRBJ2-1|few
CSLNGASGSLSGNEQFF
TGCAGTCTGAACGGCGCTAGCGGGAGTTTGAGCGGCAATGAGCAGTTCTTC
>TRBV30|NA|TRBJ2-7|NA
CAWRGLDSYEQYF
TGTGCCTGGAGGGGTTTAGATTCCTACGAGCAGTACTTC
>TRBV5-1|NA|TRBJ1-6|NA
CASSLDRNSPLHF
TGCGCCAGCAGCTTGGACAGAAATTCACCCCTCCACTTT
>TRBV29-1|NA|TRBJ1-1|NA
CSVPPGGLNTEAFF
TGCAGCGTTCCCCCTGGGGGCCTGAACACTGAAGCTTTCTTT
>TRBV2|NA|TRBJ2-5|once
CASSEARQGFKTQYF
TGTGCCAGCAGTGAAGCGAGGCAGGGGTTTAAGACCCAGTACTTC
>TRBV10-3|NA|TRBJ2-5|NA
CAISDRGKETQYF
TGTGCCATCAGTGACAGGGGTAAAGAGACCCAGTACTTC
>TRBV18|NA|TRBJ2-2|many
CASSPVQPGVTGELFF
TGTGCCAGCTCACCCGTCCAGCCAGGGGTAACCGGGGAGCTGTTTTTT
>TRBV20-1|NA|TRBJ2-1|NA
CSASSVGEQFF
TGCAGTGCCTCTAGTGTCGGTGAGCAGTTCTTC
>TRBV5-1|TRBD1|TRBJ2-7|NA
CASSLGDRGGNEQYF
TGCGCCAGCAGCTTGGGGGACAGGGGTGGAAACGAGCAGTACTTC
>TRBV7-2|TRBD1|TRBJ2-5|few
CASSSRDRRQETQYF
TGTGCCAGCAGCTCCCGGGACAGGAGACAAGAGACCCAGTACTTC
>TRBV20-1|NA|TRBJ2-2|NA
CSARSEAVGELFF
TGCAGTGCTAGATCCGAGGCGGTCGGGGAGCTGTTTTTT
>TRBV6-1|NA|TRBJ2-7|NA
CASRKGPAYGEQYF
TGTGCCAGCAGAAAGGGTCCGGCCTACGGGGAGCAGTACTTC
>TRBV2|TRBD1|TRBJ1-5|NA
CASGGTENQPQHF
TGTGCCAGCGGAGGGACAGAAAATCAGCCCCAGCATTTT
>TRBV5-5|NA|TRBJ1-2|NA
CASSHLKGPVGGYTF
TGTGCCAGCAGCCACCTCAAGGGGCCGGTTGGGGGCTACACCTTC
>TRBV20-1|TRBD1|TRBJ2-7|NA
CSAGVGTGDHEQYF
TGCAGTGCTGGAGTGGGGACAGGGGATCACGAGCAGTACTTC
>TRBV3-1|NA|TRBJ2-5|NA
CASSPELTDQETQYF
TGTGCCAGCAGCCCGGAATTGACAGACCAAGAGACCCAGTACTTC
>TRBV20-1|NA|TRBJ1-5|few
CSARGAGVEPQHF
TGCAGTGCTAGAGGGGCAGGGGTAGAGCCCCAGCATTTT
>TRBV5-1|NA|TRBJ1-6|NA
CASSLVRGGGDSPLHF
TGCGCCAGCAGCTTGGTTAGAGGTGGCGGGGATTCACCCCTCCACTTT
>TRBV10-3|NA|TRBJ2-5|NA
CAISAGGRGETQYF
TGTGCCATCAGTGCCGGGGGGCGAGGGGAGACCCAGTACTTC
>TRBV6-2/TRBV6-3|NA|TRBJ2-7|NA
CASSYGWDLSYEQYF
TGTGCCAGCAGTTATGGCTGGGACCTCTCCTACGAGCAGTACTTC
>TRBV6-1|NA|TRBJ2-7|few
CASSPGTSITPYEQYF
TGTGCCAGCAGCCCCGGGACTTCCATTACACCCTACGAGCAGTACTTC
>TRBV19|NA|TRBJ2-2|few
CASSIQGSGELFF
TGTGCCAGTAGTATTCAAGGTTCCGGGGAGCTGTTTTTT
>TRBV29-1|NA|TRBJ2-7|NA
CSVEDPLGQTYEQYF
TGCAGCGTTGAAGATCCTCTAGGACAGACCTACGAGCAGTACTTC
>TRBV11-1|TRBD1|TRBJ2-1|few
CASSLAMGQGQFF
TGTGCCAGCAGCTTAGCGATGGGACAGGGTCAGTTCTTC
>TRBV6-1|NA|TRBJ2-7|NA
CASSEESRRYEQYF
TGTGCCAGCAGTGAAGAGTCCAGAAGGTACGAGCAGTACTTC
>TRBV6-1|NA|TRBJ2-2|few
CASNLASDTGELFF
TGTGCCAGCAATCTGGCTAGCGACACCGGGGAGCTGTTTTTT
>TRBV12-3/TRBV12-4|TRBD1|TRBJ2-5|few
CASSYQGAGTQYF
TGTGCCAGCAGTTACCAGGGGGCGGGGACCCAGTACTTC
>TRBV20-1|NA|TRBJ2-4|NA
CSGRDTLFIQYF
TGCAGTGGGAGGGACACCTTATTCATTCAGTACTTC
>TRBV20-1|TRBD1|TRBJ2-7|few
CSAVLFRDSLDEQYF
TGCAGTGCTGTCCTATTCCGGGACAGCTTGGACGAGCAGTACTTC
>TRBV7-2|TRBD1|TRBJ1-2|few
CASSLVRGLGYTF
TGTGCCAGCAGCTTAGTCAGGGGGCTTGGCTACACCTTC
>TRBV25-1|NA|TRBJ1-5|NA
CASSATANQPQHF
TGTGCCAGCAGTGCGACAGCTAATCAGCCCCAGCATTTT
>TRBV3-1|NA|TRBJ2-7|many
CASSQGGLRLARTYEQYF
TGTGCCAGCAGCCAAGGGGGGCTGAGACTGGCCAGAACCTACGAGCAGTACTTC
>TRBV11-1|TRBD2|TRBJ2-7|NA
CASSLGGRGLSYEQYF
TGTGCCAGCAGCTTAGGCGGGAGAGGACTCTCCTACGAGCAGTACTTC
>TRBV7-9|NA|TRBJ2-5|NA
CASSHSLRGIVETQYF
TGTGCCAGCAGCCATTCCCTCAGGGGAATCGTGGAGACCCAGTACTTC
>TRBV11-2|TRBD2|TRBJ2-1|few
CASSTRSWTSGRRNEQFF
TGTGCCAGCAGCACGAGATCTTGGACTAGCGGGAGGAGAAATGAGCAGTTCTTC